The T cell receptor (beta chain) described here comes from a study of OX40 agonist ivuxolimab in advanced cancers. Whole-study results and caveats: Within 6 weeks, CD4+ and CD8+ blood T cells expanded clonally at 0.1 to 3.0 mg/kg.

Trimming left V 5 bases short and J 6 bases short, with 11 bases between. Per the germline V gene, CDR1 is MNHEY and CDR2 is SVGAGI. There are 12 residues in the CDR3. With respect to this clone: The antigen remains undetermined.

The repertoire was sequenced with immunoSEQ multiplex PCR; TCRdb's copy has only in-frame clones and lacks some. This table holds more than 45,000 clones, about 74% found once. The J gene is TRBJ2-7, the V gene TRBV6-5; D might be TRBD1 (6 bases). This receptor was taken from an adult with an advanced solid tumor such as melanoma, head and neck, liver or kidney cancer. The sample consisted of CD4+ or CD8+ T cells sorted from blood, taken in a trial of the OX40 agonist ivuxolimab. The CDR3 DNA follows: TGTGCCAGCAGTGATACAGGGCGCGAGCAGTACTTC. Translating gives CASSDTGREQYF.